A single sample gave rise to the 22 T cell receptor beta chains below, sequenced in a study of T cells in Graves' hyperthyroidism and ophthalmopathy. RNA transcripts served as the template for amplifying TCR beta CDR3 regions. The TCR CDR3 first-round RT-PCR relied on the HTBI primer set. TCRdb reanalysed the multiplex PCR reads using MiXCR and keeps one entry per CDR3 protein. The sample records roughly 740,000 distinct CDR3 sequences, roughly 17% being singletons. The sample was blood. These receptors were collected from a man aged 18 to 30 with Graves' hyperthyroidism.

In its sample, this clonotype was seen many times. The CDR3 coding sequence is TGTGCCAGCAGTTTCTGGGACAGGGAGTCCTACGAGCAGTACTTC. Amino acid sequence: CASSFWDRESYEQYF. The J gene is TRBJ2-7, the V gene TRBV28; 9 bases are a match to TRBD1. CDR3 length: 15 residues. The germline V gene has CDR1 MDHEN and CDR2 SYDVKM. V was pared by 3 bases and J by 1 base, with 4 bases of the junction left unmatched.

The sample holds a few counts of this clonotype. The chain joins TRBV9 to TRBJ2-1; 9 bases are shared with TRBD2. This CDR3 is built from 16 residues. V lost 3 bases to trimming and J lost 5 bases; unmatched junction nucleotides: 9. Germline values: CDR1 SGDLS, CDR2 YYNGEE. The CDR3 here is CASSEGIAGVHNEQFF. The CDR3, as DNA: TGTGCCAGCAGCGAGGGGATAGCGGGAGTGCACAATGAGCAGTTCTTC.

This clonotype was recorded at least ten times. The V gene is TRBV10-3, the J gene TRBJ2-7, with 8 positions matching TRBD1. Germline values: CDR1 ENHRY, CDR2 SYGVKD. With 2 bases clipped from V and 3 bases from J, the junction kept 9 bases outside the gene matches. This CDR3 contains 16 residues. The CDR3 nucleotides are TGTGCCATCAGTGAGATCGGACAGGGTCCCCTCTACGAGCAGTACTTC. It specifies CAISEIGQGPLYEQYF.

The table lists this clonotype with many counts. This chain connects TRBV2 to TRBJ2-3; no definite D call. V was shortened by 7 bases and J by 3 bases, with 5 bases between the two germline ends. The CDR3 covers 11 residues. Per germline, CDR1 SNHLY and CDR2 FYNNEI. The CDR3 DNA follows: TGTGCCAGCAAGACGACAGATACGCAGTATTTT. Translated, it gives CASKTTDTQYF. The complete variable domain, with remaining parts taken from reference TRBV2 and TRBJ2-3, reads EPEVTQTPSHQVTQMGQEVILRCVPISNHLYFYWYRQILGQKVEFLVSFYNNEISEKSEIFDDQFSVERPDGSNFTLKIRSTKLEDSAMYFCASKTTDTQYFGPGTRLTVL.

The V and J genes are TRBV27 and TRBJ2-1; possible D gene TRBD1, 6 bases. The CDR3 loop spans 16 amino acids. Trimming stripped 1 base from V and 9 bases from J, with 19 bases between. Germline lookup yields CDR1 MNHEY and CDR2 SMNVEV (reference sequence). The CDR3 DNA reads as TGTGCCAGCAGTTTATTAGGGGCAGGGGACATCGGTGAGCAGTTCTTC. This encodes CASSLLGAGDIGEQFF.

The chain links TRBV6-1 to TRBJ2-7; 7 nucleotides line up with TRBD2. This CDR3 contains 16 residues. CDR1 is MNHNS and CDR2 is SASEGT in the germline V gene. The V gene end was trimmed by 7 bases and the J gene end by 0 bases; junction bases not matched to a gene: 12. CDR3: CASTPRGAGASYEQYF. The CDR3 DNA reads as TGTGCCAGCACCCCCCGGGGTGCGGGAGCCTCCTACGAGCAGTACTTC.

This clonotype was recorded many times. The chain has TRBV29-1 and TRBJ2-7; the D gene is possibly TRBD2 (6 bases). V was clipped by 7 bases and J by 7 bases, with 11 bases between them. This CDR3 spans 10 amino acids. The V gene's germline CDR1 is SQVTM and CDR2 ANQGSEA. The CDR3 spells CSALGGEQYF. In DNA, the CDR3 is TGCAGCGCTCTTGGGGGGGAGCAGTACTTC.

The chain links TRBV20-1 to TRBJ1-5; D remains unclear. Germline assignment: CDR1 DFQATT and CDR2 SNEGSKA (reference sequence). The V end lost 3 bases, the J end lost 8 bases, and 8 bases lay between the germline ends. This CDR3 has 11 amino acids. The CDR3 loop is CSASPSEPQHF. In nucleotides, the CDR3 is TGCAGTGCTAGTCCATCAGAGCCCCAGCATTTT.

This clonotype was counted between two and nine times. J is TRBJ2-3 and V is TRBV13; D call uncertain. Germline assignment: CDR1 PRHDT and CDR2 FYEKMQ (reference sequence). Trimming pared 1 base from V and 5 bases from J, leaving 13 bases between. The CDR3 sequence is 15 residues long. Here the CDR3 reads CASSLVAVSGDTQYF. CDR3 nucleotide sequence: TGTGCCAGCAGCTTAGTCGCAGTATCAGGAGATACGCAGTATTTT.

This clonotype appeared a few times. This chain uses TRBV28 with TRBJ2-7, with a weak D call TRBD1 (5 bases). Trimming stripped 2 bases from V and 6 bases from J, with 14 bases between. The germline V gene has CDR1 MDHEN and CDR2 SYDVKM. This CDR3 is 14 amino acids long. CDR3 nucleotides: TGTGCCAGCAGTTTAACCAGGGTCCTACTCGAGCAGTACTTC. This gives the protein CASSLTRVLLEQYF.

This clonotype was picked up many times. The chain combines TRBV12-5 with TRBJ2-3, with D uncertain. Germline lookup yields CDR1 LGHNT and CDR2 FRNRAP. V was cut by 3 bases and J by 3 bases, with 7 bases left in between. The CDR3 sequence is 13 residues long. The CDR3 nucleotides are TGTGCTAGTGGTTTCCGTCCGACAGATACGCAGTATTTT. Translated, it gives CASGFRPTDTQYF.

There are many counts of this clonotype. The chain carries TRBV12-3 or TRBV12-4 and TRBJ2-2; 8 bases are a match to TRBD1. J was trimmed by 4 bases and V by 6 bases; bases with no gene match: 13. The CDR3 spans 17 residues. The DNA for the CDR3 is TGTGCCAGCAGCTCTACAACGACAGGGGTGGCCACCGGGGAGCTGTTTTTT. It translates to CASSSTTTGVATGELFF.

This clonotype was seen a handful of times. A read error may explain this, as a much larger clone is one base away. The chain combines TRBV5-4 with TRBJ1-2; TRBD1 aligns across 7 bases. This CDR3 contains 13 residues. The J segment lost 1 base and the V segment lost 4 bases, leaving 1 base of the junction unmatched. Germline V lookup: CDR1 SGHNT, CDR2 YYREEE (reference sequence). CDR3 residues: CASSGTDNYGYTF. The CDR3 DNA is TGTGCCAGCAGCGGGACAGATAACTATGGCTACACCTTC.

This clonotype was counted between two and nine times. J is TRBJ2-7 and V is TRBV28; possibly TRBD1 for D (6 bases). The V end lost 7 bases, the J end lost 6 bases, and 13 bases lay between the germline ends. CDR1 and CDR2 (germline): MDHEN, SYDVKM. CDR3 length: 12 amino acids. The CDR3 is CASTAGVSEQYF. DNA of the CDR3: TGTGCCAGCACGGCAGGGGTCAGCGAGCAGTACTTC.

In this sample, this clonotype turned up many times. V and J are TRBV28 and TRBJ2-1; D is uncertain. In germline, CDR1 is MDHEN, CDR2 SYDVKM. The CDR3 runs 11 residues. Trimming pared 5 bases from V and 8 bases from J, leaving 7 bases between. For the CDR3, the DNA is TGTGCCAGCAGTACTTGGGATGAGCAGTTCTTC. Translation: CASSTWDEQFF.

This clonotype was observed at least ten times. This chain connects TRBV30 to TRBJ2-1, with 7 bases identical to TRBD2. CDR3 size: 13 residues. V lost 5 bases, J lost 8 bases, and 9 bases stayed unmatched. Germline V gene data show CDR1 as GTSNPN and CDR2 as SVGIG (reference sequence). CDR3 region: CAWYGRAGDEQFF. The CDR3, as DNA: TGTGCCTGGTATGGGAGGGCCGGAGATGAGCAGTTCTTC.

As to this clonotype: This could be a read error, since a much larger clone is one nucleotide away. The chain uses TRBV24-1 and TRBJ2-1, with 7 bases matching TRBD2. Germline CDR1 KGHDR, CDR2 SFDVKD. CDR3 length equals 15 residues. V lost 3 bases to trimming and J lost 6 bases; unmatched junction nucleotides: 7. The CDR3: CATSDGRREINEQFF. In DNA form, the CDR3 reads TGTGCCACCAGTGATGGCCGGCGGGAGATCAATGAGCAGTTCTTC.

This clonotype was counted only a few times. The chain recombines TRBV2 with TRBJ2-3, with D unclear. With 2 bases removed from V and 3 bases from J, the gap between germline ends came to 12 bases. The CDR3 contains 15 residues. CDR1 and CDR2 from the germline V gene are SNHLY and FYNNEI. Here the CDR3 DNA reads TGTGCCAGCAGTGAAAGGGCAGATAGAACAGATACGCAGTATTTT. Amino acids: CASSERADRTDTQYF. Using reference TRBV2 and TRBJ2-3 for the parts outside the CDR3, the full variable domain is EPEVTQTPSHQVTQMGQEVILRCVPISNHLYFYWYRQILGQKVEFLVSFYNNEISEKSEIFDDQFSVERPDGSNFTLKIRSTKLEDSAMYFCASSERADRTDTQYFGPGTRLTVL.

The table lists this clonotype with many counts. J is TRBJ2-3 and V is TRBV27; D may match TRBD1 or TRBD2 (5 bases each). This CDR3 comprises 15 residues. The V end lost 5 bases, the J end lost 4 bases, and 16 bases lay between the germline ends. CDR1 and CDR2 (germline): MNHEY, SMNVEV (reference sequence). This chain's CDR3 is CASSRGPRGPDTQYF. The CDR3 DNA is TGTGCCAGCAGTAGGGGACCGAGGGGTCCAGATACGCAGTATTTT.

This clonotype was counted at least ten times. The V and J genes are TRBV3-1 and TRBJ2-1; 7 nucleotides align to TRBD2. The germline CDR1 and CDR2 sequences are LGHDT and YNNKEL (reference sequence). The junction had 9 bases not matched to a gene; V was cut back by 4 bases and J by 6 bases. The length of the CDR3 is 15 residues. The CDR3 loop is CASSLAGTTTNEQFF. In DNA, the CDR3 is TGTGCCAGCAGCCTCGCCGGGACTACCACCAATGAGCAGTTCTTC.

The gene calls are TRBV19 and TRBJ2-1; 11 nucleotides line up with TRBD2. CDR3 length: 17 residues. The junction had 4 bases not matched to a gene; V was cut back by 3 bases and J by 0 bases. Germline CDR1 and CDR2: LNHDA and SQIVND (reference sequence). The CDR3: CASSMGLAGGSYNEQFF. CDR3 nucleotides: TGTGCCAGTAGTATGGGGCTAGCGGGGGGCTCCTACAATGAGCAGTTCTTC.

This clonotype was counted between two and nine times. The chain couples TRBV11-3 to TRBJ1-3; D ambiguous. This CDR3 region has 13 residues. Per the germline V gene, CDR1 is SGHNT and CDR2 is YENEEA. Trimming took 4 bases from V and 3 from J, leaving 7 bases between them. The DNA of the CDR3 is TGTGCCAGCAGCTCCTTTATTGGAAACACCATATATTTT. It is translated as CASSSFIGNTIYF.